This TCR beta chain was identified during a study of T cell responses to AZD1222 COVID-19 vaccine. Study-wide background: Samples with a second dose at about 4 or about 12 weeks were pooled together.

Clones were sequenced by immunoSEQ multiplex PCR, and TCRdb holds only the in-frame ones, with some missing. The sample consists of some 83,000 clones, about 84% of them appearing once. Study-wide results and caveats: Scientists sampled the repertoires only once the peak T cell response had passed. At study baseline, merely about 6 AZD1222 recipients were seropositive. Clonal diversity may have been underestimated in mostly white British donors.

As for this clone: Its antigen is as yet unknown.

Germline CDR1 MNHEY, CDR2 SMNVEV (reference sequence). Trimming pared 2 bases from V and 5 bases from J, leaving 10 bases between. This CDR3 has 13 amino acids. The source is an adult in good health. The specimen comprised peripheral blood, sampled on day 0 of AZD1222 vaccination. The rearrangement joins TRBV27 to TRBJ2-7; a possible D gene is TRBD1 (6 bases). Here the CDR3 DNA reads TGTGCCAGCAGTTTACAGGGGACCCACGAGCAGTACTTC. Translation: CASSLQGTHEQYF.